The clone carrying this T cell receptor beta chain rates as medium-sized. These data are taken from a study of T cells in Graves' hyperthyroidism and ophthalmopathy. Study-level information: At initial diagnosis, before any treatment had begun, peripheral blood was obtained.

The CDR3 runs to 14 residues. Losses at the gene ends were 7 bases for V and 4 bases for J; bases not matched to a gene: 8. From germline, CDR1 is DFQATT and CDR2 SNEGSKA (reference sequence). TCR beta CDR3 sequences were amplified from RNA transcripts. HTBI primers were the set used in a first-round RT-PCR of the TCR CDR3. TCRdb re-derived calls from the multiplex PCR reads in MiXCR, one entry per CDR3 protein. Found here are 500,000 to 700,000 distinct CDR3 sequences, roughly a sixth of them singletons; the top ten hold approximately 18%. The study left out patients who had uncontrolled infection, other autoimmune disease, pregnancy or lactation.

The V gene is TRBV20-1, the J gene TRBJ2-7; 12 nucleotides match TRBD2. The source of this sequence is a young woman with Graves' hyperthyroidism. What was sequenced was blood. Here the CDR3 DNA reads TGCAGTGTTGCGACCGGGACTAGCGGGTACGAGCAGTACTTC. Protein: CSVATGTSGYEQYF.